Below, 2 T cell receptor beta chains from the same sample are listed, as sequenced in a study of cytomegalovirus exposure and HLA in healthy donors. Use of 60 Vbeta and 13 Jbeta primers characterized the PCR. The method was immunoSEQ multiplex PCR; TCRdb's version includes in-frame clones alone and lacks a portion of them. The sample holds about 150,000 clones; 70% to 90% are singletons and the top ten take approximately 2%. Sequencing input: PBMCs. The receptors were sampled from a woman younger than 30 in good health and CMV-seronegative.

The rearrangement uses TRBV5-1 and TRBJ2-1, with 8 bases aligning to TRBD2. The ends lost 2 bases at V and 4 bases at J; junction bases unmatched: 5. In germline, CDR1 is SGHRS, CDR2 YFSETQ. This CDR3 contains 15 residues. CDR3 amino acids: CASSLEAGEYNEQFF. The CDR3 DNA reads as TGCGCCAGCAGCTTAGAAGCGGGAGAGTACAATGAGCAGTTCTTC.

This CDR3 is CASRLQGATTQHF. The CDR3 nucleotides read TGTGCCAGCAGACTGCAGGGGGCGACCACCCAGCATTTT. This chain joins TRBV27 and TRBJ1-5, with TRBD1 matching 8 bases. CDR1 is MNHEY, CDR2 SMNVEV, per germline (reference sequence). This CDR3 contains 13 residues. Losses at the gene ends were 6 bases for V and 11 bases for J; bases not matched to a gene: 9.